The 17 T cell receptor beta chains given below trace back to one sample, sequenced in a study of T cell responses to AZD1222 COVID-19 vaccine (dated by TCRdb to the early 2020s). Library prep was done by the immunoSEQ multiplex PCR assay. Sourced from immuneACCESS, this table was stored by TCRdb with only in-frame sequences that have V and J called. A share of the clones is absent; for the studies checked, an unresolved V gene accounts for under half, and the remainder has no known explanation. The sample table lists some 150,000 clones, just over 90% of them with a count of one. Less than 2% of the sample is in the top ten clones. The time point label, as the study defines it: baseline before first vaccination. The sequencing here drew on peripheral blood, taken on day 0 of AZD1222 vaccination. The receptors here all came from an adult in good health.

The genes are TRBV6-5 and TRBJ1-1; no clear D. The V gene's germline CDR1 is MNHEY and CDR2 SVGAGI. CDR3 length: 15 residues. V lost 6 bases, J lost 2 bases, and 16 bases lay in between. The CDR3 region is CASRGLLRGNTEAFF. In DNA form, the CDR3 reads TGTGCCAGCAGAGGGTTACTCCGAGGAAACACTGAAGCTTTCTTT.

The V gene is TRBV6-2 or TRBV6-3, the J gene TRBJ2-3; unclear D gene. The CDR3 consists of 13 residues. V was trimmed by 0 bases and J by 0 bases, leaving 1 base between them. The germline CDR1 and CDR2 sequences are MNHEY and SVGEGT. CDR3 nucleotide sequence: TGTGCCAGCAGTTACTCCAGCACAGATACGCAGTATTTT. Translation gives CASSYSSTDTQYF.

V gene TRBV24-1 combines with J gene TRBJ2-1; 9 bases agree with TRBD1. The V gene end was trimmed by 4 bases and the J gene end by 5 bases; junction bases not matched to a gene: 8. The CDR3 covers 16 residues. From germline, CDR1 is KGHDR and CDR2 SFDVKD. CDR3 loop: CATSDPGQGKHNEQFF. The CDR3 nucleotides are TGTGCCACCAGTGACCCGGGACAGGGAAAACACAATGAGCAGTTCTTC.

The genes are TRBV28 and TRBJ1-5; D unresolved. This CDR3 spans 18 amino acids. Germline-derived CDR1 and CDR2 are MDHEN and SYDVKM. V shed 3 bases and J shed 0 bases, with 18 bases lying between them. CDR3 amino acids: CASSFPGTPGYSNQPQHF. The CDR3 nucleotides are TGTGCCAGCAGTTTCCCGGGCACCCCGGGTTATAGCAATCAGCCCCAGCATTTT.

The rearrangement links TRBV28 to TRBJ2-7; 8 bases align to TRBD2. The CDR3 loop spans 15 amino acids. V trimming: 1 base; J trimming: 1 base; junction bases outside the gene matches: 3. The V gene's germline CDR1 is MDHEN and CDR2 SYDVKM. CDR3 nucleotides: TGTGCCAGCAGTTTATTCGCTAGCGGGTCCTACGAGCAGTACTTC. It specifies CASSLFASGSYEQYF.

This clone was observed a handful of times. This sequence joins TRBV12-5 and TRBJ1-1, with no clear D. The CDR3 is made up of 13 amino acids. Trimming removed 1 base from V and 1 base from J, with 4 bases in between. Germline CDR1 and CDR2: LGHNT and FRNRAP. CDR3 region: CASGLEANTEAFF. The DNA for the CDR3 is TGTGCTAGTGGTTTGGAGGCGAACACTGAAGCTTTCTTT. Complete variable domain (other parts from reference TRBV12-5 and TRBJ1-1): DARVTQTPRHKVTEMGQEVTMRCQPILGHNTVFWYRQTMMQGLELLAYFRNRAPLDDSGMPKDRFSAEMPDATLATLKIQPSEPRDSAVYFCASGLEANTEAFFGQGTRLTVV.

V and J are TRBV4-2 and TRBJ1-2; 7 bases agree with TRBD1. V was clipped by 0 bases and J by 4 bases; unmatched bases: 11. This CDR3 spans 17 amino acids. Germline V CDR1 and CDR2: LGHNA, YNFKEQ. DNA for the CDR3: TGTGCCAGCAGCCAAGATACAAGAGGGGGCGCCAGCTATGGCTACACCTTC. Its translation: CASSQDTRGGASYGYTF.

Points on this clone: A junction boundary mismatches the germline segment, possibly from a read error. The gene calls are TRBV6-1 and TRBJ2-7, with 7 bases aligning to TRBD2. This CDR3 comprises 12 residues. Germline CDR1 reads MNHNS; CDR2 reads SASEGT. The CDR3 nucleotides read TGTGCCTGCAGGGAGGGAACCTACGAGCAGTACTTC. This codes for CACREGTYEQYF.

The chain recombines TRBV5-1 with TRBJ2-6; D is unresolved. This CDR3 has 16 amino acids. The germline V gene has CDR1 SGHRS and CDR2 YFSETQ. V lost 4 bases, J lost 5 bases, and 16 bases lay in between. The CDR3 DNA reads TGCGCCAGCAGCAACCAGCCCGACGGTCGGGCCAACGTCCTGACTTTC. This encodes CASSNQPDGRANVLTF.

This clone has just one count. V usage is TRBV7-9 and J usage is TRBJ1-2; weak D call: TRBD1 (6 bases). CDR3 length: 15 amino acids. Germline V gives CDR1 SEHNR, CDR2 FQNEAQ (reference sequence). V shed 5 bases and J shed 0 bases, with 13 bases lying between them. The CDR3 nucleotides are TGTGCCAGCAGCGGATGGGACACAGCTAACTATGGCTACACCTTC. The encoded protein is CASSGWDTANYGYTF.

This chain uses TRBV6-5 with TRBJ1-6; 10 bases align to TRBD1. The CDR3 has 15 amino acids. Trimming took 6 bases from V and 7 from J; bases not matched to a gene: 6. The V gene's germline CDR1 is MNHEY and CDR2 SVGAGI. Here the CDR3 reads CASRGQGSKNSPLHF. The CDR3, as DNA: TGTGCCAGCAGGGGACAGGGGAGTAAGAATTCACCCCTCCACTTT.

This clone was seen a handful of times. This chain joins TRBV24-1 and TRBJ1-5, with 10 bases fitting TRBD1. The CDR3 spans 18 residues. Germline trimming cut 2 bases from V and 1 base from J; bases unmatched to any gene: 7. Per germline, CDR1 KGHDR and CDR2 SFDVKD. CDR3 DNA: TGTGCCACCAGTGATTCGGGGACAGGGGTGGAAAGCAATCAGCCCCAGCATTTT. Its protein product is CATSDSGTGVESNQPQHF.

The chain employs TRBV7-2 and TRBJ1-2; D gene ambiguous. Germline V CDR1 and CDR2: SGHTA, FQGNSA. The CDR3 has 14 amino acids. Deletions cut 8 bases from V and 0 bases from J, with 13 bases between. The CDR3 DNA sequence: TGTGCCAGCCTAGATCAAACGGCTAACTATGGCTACACCTTC. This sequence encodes CASLDQTANYGYTF.

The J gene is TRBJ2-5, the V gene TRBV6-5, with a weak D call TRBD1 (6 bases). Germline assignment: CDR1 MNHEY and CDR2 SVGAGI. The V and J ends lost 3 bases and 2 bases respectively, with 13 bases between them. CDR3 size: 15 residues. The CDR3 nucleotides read TGTGCCAGCAGTTATTCCAGGGGAATTCAAGAGACCCAGTACTTC. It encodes CASSYSRGIQETQYF.

The CDR3 here is CASSQELTQETQYF. The CDR3 coding sequence is TGTGCCAGCAGCCAAGAACTAACACAAGAGACCCAGTACTTC. The chain uses TRBV3-1 (or the pseudogene TRBV3-2) and TRBJ2-5; no firm D call. Trimming shortened V by 0 bases and J by 2 bases, and 7 bases separated the two germline ends. The CDR3 is 14 residues long. Germline loops: CDR1 LGHDT, CDR2 YNNKEL (reference sequence).

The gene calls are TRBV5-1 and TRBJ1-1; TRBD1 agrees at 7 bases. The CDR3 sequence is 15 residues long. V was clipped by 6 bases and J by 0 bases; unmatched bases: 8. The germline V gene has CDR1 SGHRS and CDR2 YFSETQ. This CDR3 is CASNTGDVLNTEAFF. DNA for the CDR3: TGCGCCAGCAACACAGGGGACGTCCTGAACACTGAAGCTTTCTTT.

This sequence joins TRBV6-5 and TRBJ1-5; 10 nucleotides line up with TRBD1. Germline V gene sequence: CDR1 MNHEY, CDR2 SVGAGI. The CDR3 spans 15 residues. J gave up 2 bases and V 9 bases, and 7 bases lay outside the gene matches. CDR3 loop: CASALGTGGNQPQHF. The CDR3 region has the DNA TGTGCCAGTGCCTTGGGGACAGGGGGCAATCAGCCCCAGCATTTT.